One sample yielded the 22 T cell receptor beta chains listed below, sequenced in a study of T-cell reconstitution after alpha-beta-depleted transplantation in children. Preparation of the TCRbeta library was carried out with unique molecular identifiers. TCRdb passed the PCR reads through MiXCR, listing each CDR3 protein once. This sample has 610,000 or so distinct CDR3 sequences, with 20% to 30% found just once. Sample: PBMCs, taken before TCRalphabeta/CD19-depleted stem cell transplant. Receptor source: a boy younger than two with Wiskott-Aldrich syndrome, due to receive a stem cell transplant.

By share, this clonotype ranks as medium-sized. The chain employs TRBV20-1 and TRBJ2-5, with D possibly TRBD2 on 6 matching bases. The CDR3 is 18 residues long. The germline V gene encodes CDR1 DFQATT and CDR2 SNEGSKA (reference sequence). Trimming cost V 0 bases and J 5 bases, with 25 bases left between them. The CDR3 sequence is CSARDGWAGRIVRETQYF. The CDR3, as DNA: TGCAGTGCTAGAGATGGGTGGGCGGGACGGATTGTAAGGGAGACCCAGTACTTC.

This clonotype was observed many times. V usage is TRBV4-1 and J usage is TRBJ1-5, with D maybe TRBD1 (5 bases). The CDR3 has 14 residues. V lost 0 bases and J lost 7, with 10 bases in between. CDR1 and CDR2 from the germline V gene are MGHRA and YSYEKL. CDR3 nucleotides: TGCGCCAGCAGCCAAGAGGGGCTTAGACAGCCCCAGCATTTT. As protein: CASSQEGLRQPQHF.

This clonotype was counted only a few times. The rearrangement joins TRBV5-5 to TRBJ2-1; 11 bases are a match to TRBD2. The trim removed 2 bases at V and 10 bases at J, leaving 8 bases unmatched. The CDR3 consists of 15 residues. Germline V gene sequence: CDR1 SGHKS, CDR2 YYEKEE (reference sequence). CDR3 nucleotide sequence: TGTGCCAGCAGCTTTTTACTAGCGGGAGCTGAGGAGCAGTTCTTC. It is translated as CASSFLLAGAEEQFF.

This clonotype showed up just a few times. The V and J genes are TRBV10-3 and TRBJ2-1; D not certain. The CDR3 has 12 residues. Trimming pared 10 bases from V and 2 bases from J, leaving 9 bases between. The germline gives CDR1 ENHRY, CDR2 SYGVKD. In DNA, the CDR3 is TGTGCCACCGGACCCACCTACAATGAGCAGTTCTTC. The encoded protein is CATGPTYNEQFF.

V usage is TRBV5-1 and J usage is TRBJ2-7, with TRBD2 matching over 10 bases. The CDR3 runs to 15 residues. The junction had 10 bases not matched to a gene; V was cut back by 5 bases and J by 5 bases. Germline CDR1 and CDR2: SGHRS and YFSETQ. The CDR3, as DNA: TGCGCCAGCAGGTTGCCCCGGCTAGCGGGGGACGAGCAGTACTTC. This codes for CASRLPRLAGDEQYF.

V usage is TRBV7-9 and J usage is TRBJ2-3, with D tentatively TRBD2 (6 bases). V lost 2 bases and J lost 1, with 10 bases in between. CDR3 length equals 15 residues. CDR1 and CDR2 from the germline V gene are SEHNR and FQNEAQ (reference sequence). The chain's CDR3 is CASSLRASGTDTQYF. In DNA form, the CDR3 reads TGTGCCAGCAGCTTAAGGGCTAGCGGCACAGATACGCAGTATTTT.

This clonotype has just a few counts. The chain couples TRBV25-1 to TRBJ2-1; possibly TRBD2 for D (6 bases). Trimming cost V 2 bases and J 0 bases, with 8 bases left between them. CDR1 MGHDK and CDR2 SYGVNS come from the germline V gene. The CDR3 totals 15 residues. The CDR3 sequence is CASSEPGGSYNEQFF. The CDR3 bases are TGTGCCAGCAGTGAACCCGGGGGCTCCTACAATGAGCAGTTCTTC.

This chain joins TRBV15 and TRBJ2-1; D unresolved. V lost 0 bases to trimming and J lost 5 bases, with 11 bases between them. Germline loops: CDR1 LNHNV, CDR2 YYDKDF (reference sequence). The CDR3 covers 15 residues. The CDR3 spells CATSRDISINNEQFF. DNA of the CDR3: TGTGCCACCAGCAGAGATATCAGTATCAACAATGAGCAGTTCTTC. Variable domain in full (rest from reference TRBV15 and TRBJ2-1): DAMVIQNPRYQVTQFGKPVTLSCSQTLNHNVMYWYQQKSSQAPKLLFHYYDKDFNNEADTPDNFQSRRPNTSFCFLDIRSPGLGDTAMYLCATSRDISINNEQFFGPGTRLTVL.

The V call is TRBV14, the J call TRBJ1-2; 7 bases are shared with TRBD1. From germline, CDR1 is SGHDN and CDR2 FVKESK. With 5 bases clipped from V and 1 base from J, the junction kept 4 bases outside the gene matches. This CDR3 region has 14 residues. The CDR3 sequence is CASSEGQYNYGYTF. In DNA form, the CDR3 reads TGTGCCAGCAGCGAGGGACAGTATAACTATGGCTACACCTTC.

This clonotype was counted only a few times. The chain employs TRBV5-6 and TRBJ1-1; tentatively, D is TRBD1 (5 bases). This CDR3 spans 13 amino acids. The germline V gene encodes CDR1 SGHDT and CDR2 YYEEEE. Trimming took off 0 bases at V and 7 bases at J, with 10 bases between the two ends. The CDR3 here is CASSLGGRGEAFF. The CDR3 DNA reads as TGTGCCAGCAGCTTGGGGGGCCGCGGTGAAGCTTTCTTT.

This clonotype was found a few times. The J gene is TRBJ2-3, the V gene TRBV5-1; 8 nucleotides line up with TRBD2. This CDR3 comprises 15 residues. Germline CDR1 and CDR2: SGHRS and YFSETQ. With V trimmed by 2 bases and J by 5 bases, 7 bases remained unmatched. The CDR3 region has the DNA TGCGCCAGCAGCTTTTGGCTAGCGGGCCGAGATACGCAGTATTTT. Translating gives CASSFWLAGRDTQYF.

The chain recombines TRBV7-9 with TRBJ1-1, with D unclear. Germline lookup yields CDR1 SEHNR and CDR2 FQNEAQ (reference sequence). The CDR3 loop spans 12 amino acids. V lost 4 bases to trimming and J lost 8 bases, with 11 bases between them. The CDR3 loop is CASSSNMGEAFF. The DNA of the CDR3 is TGTGCCAGCAGCTCCAACATGGGAGAAGCTTTCTTT.

A few counts support this clonotype. The gene calls are TRBV20-1 and TRBJ1-3; D is undetermined. Per germline, CDR1 DFQATT and CDR2 SNEGSKA (reference sequence). The CDR3 totals 14 residues. Between the trimmed V and J ends, which lost 7 bases and 2 bases, there was a span of 15 bases. DNA for the CDR3: TGCAGTGTCGAGCAGGACGTCCCTGGAAACACCATATATTTT. Amino acid sequence: CSVEQDVPGNTIYF.

This clonotype was observed a few times. J is TRBJ2-1 and V is TRBV5-1; 12 bases fit TRBD2. CDR3 length: 18 residues. Trimming cost V 0 bases and J 2 bases; bases outside gene matches: 6. Germline CDR1 and CDR2: SGHRS and YFSETQ. As DNA, the CDR3 is TGCGCCAGCAGCTTGGGGACTAGCGGGGTATTCGCCTACAATGAGCAGTTCTTC. Translated: CASSLGTSGVFAYNEQFF. The complete variable domain, with remaining parts taken from reference TRBV5-1 and TRBJ2-1, reads KAGVTQTPRYLIKTRGQQVTLSCSPISGHRSVSWYQQTPGQGLQFLFEYFSETQRNKGNFPGRFSGRQFSNSRSEMNVSTLELGDSALYLCASSLGTSGVFAYNEQFFGPGTRLTVL.

V and J are TRBV5-1 and TRBJ2-1; perhaps TRBD2 as D (5 bases). The CDR3 extends over 13 amino acids. The V end lost 4 bases, the J end lost 7 bases, and 12 bases lay between the germline ends. Germline V CDR1 and CDR2: SGHRS, YFSETQ. CDR3 residues: CASSQLVRNEQFF. The DNA of the CDR3 is TGCGCCAGCAGCCAACTAGTCCGGAATGAGCAGTTCTTC.

This chain joins TRBV5-1 and TRBJ2-1, with D tentatively TRBD1 or TRBD2 (5 bases each). This CDR3 has 14 residues. The ends were cut back, 0 bases at V and 7 bases at J, with 11 bases in the middle. Germline V gene lookup returns CDR1 SGHRS and CDR2 YFSETQ. CDR3 coding DNA: TGCGCCAGCAGCTTGGTCCCGGGGCCGAATGAGCAGTTCTTC. It encodes CASSLVPGPNEQFF. The full variable domain, completed using reference TRBV5-1 and TRBJ2-1, is KAGVTQTPRYLIKTRGQQVTLSCSPISGHRSVSWYQQTPGQGLQFLFEYFSETQRNKGNFPGRFSGRQFSNSRSEMNVSTLELGDSALYLCASSLVPGPNEQFFGPGTRLTVL.

The J gene is TRBJ2-1, the V gene TRBV28; 9 bases match TRBD1. CDR3 length: 16 residues. V lost 3 bases, J lost 7 bases, and 10 bases stayed unmatched. The germline gives CDR1 MDHEN, CDR2 SYDVKM. This CDR3 is CASSLTGGGRGNEQFF. CDR3 in DNA: TGTGCCAGCAGTTTGACAGGGGGGGGACGCGGGAATGAGCAGTTCTTC. The variable domain in full, with the rest retrieved from reference TRBV28 and TRBJ2-1, is DVKVTQSSRYLVKRTGEKVFLECVQDMDHENMFWYRQDPGLGLRLIYFSYDVKMKEKGDIPEGYSVSREKKERFSLILESASTNQTSMYLCASSLTGGGRGNEQFFGPGTRLTVL.

J is TRBJ1-1 and V is TRBV7-2; D is perhaps TRBD1 (6 bases). CDR1 and CDR2 from the germline V gene are SGHTA and FQGNSA. The CDR3 length is 14 residues. V was shortened by 2 bases and J by 10 bases, with 17 bases between the two germline ends. Written as DNA, the CDR3 is TGTGCCAGCAGCTTACGGGCCGACCGAGGGGGAGCTTTCTTT. This translates into CASSLRADRGGAFF.

This clonotype has just a few counts. The chain combines TRBV27 with TRBJ2-4; TRBD2 matches 14 bases. CDR1 is MNHEY and CDR2 is SMNVEV in the germline V gene (reference sequence). V lost 0 bases, J lost 1 base, and 5 bases stayed unmatched. The CDR3 is made up of 19 amino acids. The CDR3 loop is CASSLSGTSGSRAKNIQYF. Written as DNA, the CDR3 is TGTGCCAGCAGTTTATCGGGGACTAGCGGGAGTCGGGCCAAAAACATTCAGTACTTC.

The CDR3 region has the DNA TGTGCCAGCAGCCAAGGGATCGGGGACACTGAAGCTTTCTTT. It yields the protein CASSQGIGDTEAFF. The chain employs TRBV3-1 and TRBJ1-1; D unclear. Germline values: CDR1 LGHDT, CDR2 YNNKEL (reference sequence). Trimming stripped 1 base from V and 3 bases from J, with 9 bases between. The CDR3 covers 14 residues.

This clonotype was recorded a few times. V usage is TRBV20-1 and J usage is TRBJ2-1; 9 nucleotides line up with TRBD2. The CDR3 is 14 amino acids. Germline V gives CDR1 DFQATT, CDR2 SNEGSKA (reference sequence). V trimming: 5 bases; J trimming: 7 bases; junction bases outside the gene matches: 9. The CDR3 DNA follows: TGCAGTGCTGGGGTAGCGGGAGTAGGAAATGAGCAGTTCTTC. Protein: CSAGVAGVGNEQFF.

Comments on this clonotype: The junction shows a germline mismatch at one end, possibly a read error. This chain connects TRBV5-1 to TRBJ2-4, with 10 bases that match TRBD1. The CDR3 is made up of 16 amino acids. The V gene's germline CDR1 is SGHRS and CDR2 YFSETQ. CDR3 loop: CASSFSPGTGVNSQYF. The CDR3 DNA sequence: TGCGCCAGCAGCTTTAGCCCAGGGACAGGGGTAAACAGTCAGTACTTC.